By frequency in the sample, the clone carrying this T cell receptor beta chain is medium-sized. This sample was included in a study of molecular identifiers for immune sequencing clone quantification. In preparing bulk TCR libraries, previously described methods and listed TCR primers were used. TCRdb reanalysed the PCR reads using MiXCR and keeps one entry per CDR3 protein. Counted here are roughly 6,500 distinct CDR3 sequences, approximately 15% occurring once; the ten biggest clones make up about 2.1%. Isolation of naive CD8 T cells was achieved by sorting on a CD8+CD4-CCR7+CD45RA+ phenotype. Between the trimmed V and J ends, which lost 4 bases and 4 bases, there was a span of 12 bases. The CDR3 extends over 14 amino acids.

The specimen was naive CD8+ T cells from blood, with Jurkat cell RNA spiked in. Subset of the sample: FACS-sorted CD8+CD4-CCR7+CD45RA+ naive T cells. The rearrangement uses TRBV12-3 or TRBV12-4 and TRBJ2-3, with D tentatively TRBD1 or TRBD2 (6 bases each). The receptor was isolated from a human donor in good health. Some libraries in this study had Jurkat cell RNA spiked in. This CDR3 is CASSWGAIADTQYF. CDR3 coding DNA: TGTGCCAGCAGTTGGGGGGCCATCGCAGATACGCAGTATTTT.